This T cell receptor (beta chain) comes out of a study of cytomegalovirus exposure and HLA in healthy donors. This CDR3 has 13 residues. Unmatched junction bases numbered 3, after V lost 5 bases and J lost 5 bases. CDR1 is SNHLY and CDR2 is FYNNEI in the germline V gene. The PCR used 60 Vbeta and 13 Jbeta primers. This table comes from immunoSEQ multiplex PCR, and its TCRdb copy is limited to in-frame clones, with some not included. The table shows about 190,000 clones, with around 86% occurring only once. This sequence was found in a man aged 30 to 39 in good health and CMV-seronegative. The specimen sequenced was PBMCs. The V gene is TRBV2, the J gene TRBJ2-5; 9 bases are a match to TRBD1. In DNA, the CDR3 is TGTGCCAGCAGTTCGACAGGGGGGGAGACCCAGTACTTC. This codes for CASSSTGGETQYF.